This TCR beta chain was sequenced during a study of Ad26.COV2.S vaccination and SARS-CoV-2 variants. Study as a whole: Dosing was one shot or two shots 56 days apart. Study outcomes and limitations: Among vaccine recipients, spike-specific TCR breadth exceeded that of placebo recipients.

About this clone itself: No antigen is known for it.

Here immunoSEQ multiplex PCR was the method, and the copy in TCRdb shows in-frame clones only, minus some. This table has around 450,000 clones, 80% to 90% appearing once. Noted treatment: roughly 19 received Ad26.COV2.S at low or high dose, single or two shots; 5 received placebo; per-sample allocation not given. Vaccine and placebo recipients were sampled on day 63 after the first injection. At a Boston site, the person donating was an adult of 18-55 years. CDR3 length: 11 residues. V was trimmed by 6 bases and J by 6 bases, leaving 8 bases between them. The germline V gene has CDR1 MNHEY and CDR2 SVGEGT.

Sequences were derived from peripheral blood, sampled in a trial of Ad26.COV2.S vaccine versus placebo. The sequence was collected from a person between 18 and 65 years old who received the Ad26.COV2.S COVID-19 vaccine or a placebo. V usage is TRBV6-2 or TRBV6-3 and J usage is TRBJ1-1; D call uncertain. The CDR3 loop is CASSHGPEAFF. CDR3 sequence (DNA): TGTGCCAGCAGCCACGGTCCTGAAGCTTTCTTT.